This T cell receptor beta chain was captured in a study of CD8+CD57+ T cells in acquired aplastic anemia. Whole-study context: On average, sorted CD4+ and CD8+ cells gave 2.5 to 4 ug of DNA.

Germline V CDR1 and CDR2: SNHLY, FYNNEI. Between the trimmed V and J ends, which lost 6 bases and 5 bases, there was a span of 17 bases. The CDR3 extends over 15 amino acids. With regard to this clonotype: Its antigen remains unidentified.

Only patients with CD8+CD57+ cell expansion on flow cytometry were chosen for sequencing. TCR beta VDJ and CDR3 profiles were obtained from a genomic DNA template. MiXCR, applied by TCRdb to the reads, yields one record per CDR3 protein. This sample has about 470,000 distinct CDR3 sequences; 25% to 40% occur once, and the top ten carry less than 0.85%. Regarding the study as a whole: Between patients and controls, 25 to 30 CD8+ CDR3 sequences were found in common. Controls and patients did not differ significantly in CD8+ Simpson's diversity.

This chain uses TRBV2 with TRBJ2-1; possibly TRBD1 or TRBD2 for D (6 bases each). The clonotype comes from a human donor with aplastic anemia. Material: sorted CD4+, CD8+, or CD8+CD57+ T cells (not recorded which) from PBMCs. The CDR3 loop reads CASSQGIAEDNEQFF. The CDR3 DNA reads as TGTGCCAGCAGCCAGGGGATAGCGGAGGACAATGAGCAGTTCTTC.